This entry lists 30 T cell receptor beta chains sequenced from one sample in a study of T cell clonality in common variable immunodeficiency. Here immunoSEQ multiplex PCR was the method, and the copy in TCRdb shows in-frame clones only, minus some. Sampling found fewer than 60,000 clones, none seen once. The specimen was peripheral blood mononuclear cells. These receptors originate from a person aged 18-69 years in good health.

This clone has a count of ten or more. The read halts 3 residues ahead of the CDR3 end, with the missing end drawn from the germline J gene. V gene TRBV10-3 combines with J gene TRBJ2-5; 9 nucleotides line up with TRBD1. CDR1 is ENHRY, CDR2 SYGVKD, per germline. V trimming: 4 bases; J trimming: 5 bases; junction bases outside the gene matches: 2. This CDR3 comprises 13 residues. CDR3: CAISGGQGETQYF. The covered CDR3 bases are TGTGCCATCAGTGGCGGACAGGGGGAGACC.

Turning to this clone: The DNA ends 3 residues before the CDR3 does, and the rest of the CDR3 is filled in from the germline J gene. The chain employs TRBV20-1 and TRBJ2-7, with D possibly being TRBD2 (5 bases). This CDR3 spans 12 amino acids. V dropped 3 bases and J dropped 4 bases, with 10 bases sitting between them. From germline, CDR1 is DFQATT and CDR2 SNEGSKA (reference sequence). The CDR3 loop is CSARQRQYEQYF. The sequenced CDR3 bases are TGCAGTGCTAGGCAGCGGCAATACGAG.

This clone was found many times. The observed sequence ends 3 residues before the CDR3 terminus, with the missing tail filled in from the germline J gene. The V gene is TRBV5-1, the J gene TRBJ2-2, with 9 positions matching TRBD1. This CDR3 contains 15 residues. Germline CDR1 and CDR2: SGHRS and YFSETQ. V shed 3 bases and J 3 bases; nucleotides not matched to a gene: 3. Incomplete CDR3 DNA: TGCGCCAGCAGCTCCGGACAGGGGTACACCGGGGAG. Amino acid sequence: CASSSGQGYTGE. The full CDR3 is CASSSGQGYTGELFF.

This clone has at least ten counts. From the germline J gene comes the end of the CDR3, since the read stops 3 residues before it. The chain uses TRBV5-1 and TRBJ2-1; 11 bases are a match to TRBD1. V shed 4 bases, J shed 7 bases, and the junction held 7 bases outside the gene matches. Per germline, CDR1 SGHRS and CDR2 YFSETQ. There are 15 residues in the CDR3. Here the CDR3 reads CASSAGQGVENEQFF. The DNA read from the CDR3 is TGCGCCAGCAGCGCGGGACAGGGGGTCGAAAATGAG.

This clone was seen ten or more times. The read gets to within 3 residues of the CDR3 end, and the germline J gene fills in the rest. The gene calls are TRBV29-1 and TRBJ2-1; 14 bases fit TRBD2. The CDR3 extends over 15 amino acids. V shed 0 bases, J shed 8 bases, and the junction held 3 bases outside the gene matches. Per germline, CDR1 SQVTM and CDR2 ANQGSEA. The part of the CDR3 DNA that was read is TGCAGCGTTGAAGAGACTAGCGGGGGGGCGGATGAG. Protein sequence: CSVEETSGGADE. The CDR3 in full is CSVEETSGGADEQFF.

This clone was found many times. The read terminates 3 residues before the CDR3 end, so the remaining end is supplied by the germline J gene. The genes are TRBV19 and TRBJ1-2; no clear D gene. Germline values: CDR1 LNHDA, CDR2 SQIVND (reference sequence). V shed 3 bases and J shed 2 bases, with 7 bases lying between them. The CDR3 runs to 13 residues. This CDR3 reads CASSITENYGYTF. The sequenced part of the CDR3 DNA is TGTGCCAGTAGTATTACAGAGAACTATGGC.

There are many counts of this clone. CDR3 region: CASSQSGGRYGYTF. The covered CDR3 bases are TGCGCCAGCAGTCAATCTGGCGGCCGCTATGGC. V usage is TRBV23-1 and J usage is TRBJ1-2; unclear D gene. The CDR3 end falls 3 residues outside the read, so it is completed with the germline J gene. TRBV23-1 is an ORF; its function is uncertain. The ends were cut back, 0 bases at V and 4 bases at J, with 9 bases in the middle. CDR3 length: 14 residues.

In its sample, this clone was seen a few times. The sequenced fragment ends 3 residues before the CDR3 boundary, so the rest is inferred from the germline J gene. The rearrangement links TRBV5-1 to TRBJ2-3; TRBD1 matches 7 bases. Germline assignment: CDR1 SGHRS and CDR2 YFSETQ. This CDR3 is built from 13 residues. CDR3 DNA (partial): TGCGCCAGCAGCTTAGACAGGGCGGAGACG. Translated, it gives CASSLDRAET. The whole CDR3 reads CASSLDRAETQYF.

There are a few counts of this clone. The read ends 3 residues early relative to the CDR3; the germline J gene fills the gap. V usage is TRBV19 and J usage is TRBJ2-7; D is uncertain. Trimming removed 10 bases from V and 0 bases from J, with 10 bases in between. The germline V gene has CDR1 LNHDA and CDR2 SQIVND (reference sequence). The CDR3 sequence is 12 residues long. The covered CDR3 bases are TGTGCCACACATGACACCTCCTACGAG. Protein sequence: CATHDTSYE. The CDR3 in full is CATHDTSYEQYF.

This clone was detected only a few times. The read halts 3 residues ahead of the CDR3 end, with the missing end drawn from the germline J gene. The V gene is TRBV6-2 or TRBV6-3, the J gene TRBJ1-2; 9 bases map to TRBD1. The CDR3 totals 13 residues. The V gene end was trimmed by 6 bases and the J gene end by 4 bases; junction bases not matched to a gene: 3. CDR1 is MNHEY, CDR2 SVGEGT, per germline. The CDR3 bases that were read are TGTGCCAGCAGATTGGGACAGGGCTATGGC. Amino acid sequence: CASRLGQGYG. The full CDR3 reads CASRLGQGYGYTF.

This clone has more than one count but fewer than ten. The read comes to an end 3 residues before the CDR3 does, leaving the germline J gene to fill in the end. J is TRBJ1-6 and V is TRBV2, with D possibly being TRBD1 (5 bases). V was shortened by 8 bases and J by 3 bases, with 14 bases between the two germline ends. The CDR3 is 15 residues long. CDR1 and CDR2 (germline): SNHLY, FYNNEI. CDR3 sequence reads: CASSRPGGYNSPLHF. The part of the CDR3 DNA that was read is TGTGCCAGCTCTCGGCCGGGGGGCTATAATTCACCC.

This clone was seen a few times. Read data end 3 residues before the CDR3 end; the end is taken from the germline J gene. The V and J genes are TRBV11-2 and TRBJ2-7; 10 bases fit TRBD1. The CDR3 is 14 residues long. V gave up 5 bases and J gave up 2 bases; unmatched junction bases: 3. Germline lookup yields CDR1 SGHAT and CDR2 FQNNGV. CDR3: CASSLDRGTYEQYF. The DNA read from the CDR3 is TGTGCCAGCAGCCTGGACAGGGGGACCTACGAG.

This clone was counted at least ten times. The read falls 3 residues short of the CDR3 end, and the missing part is taken from the germline J gene. The rearrangement links TRBV7-9 to TRBJ1-4; no definite D call. The germline V gene encodes CDR1 SEHNR and CDR2 FQNEAQ (reference sequence). The CDR3 has 12 residues. V lost 2 bases to trimming and J lost 8 bases, with 6 bases between them. Partial CDR3 DNA: TGTGCCAGCAGCTTATCAGCGGAAAAA. This encodes CASSLSAEK. The whole CDR3 reads CASSLSAEKLFF.

This clone was seen many times. The read halts 3 residues ahead of the CDR3 end, with the missing end drawn from the germline J gene. The chain joins TRBV4-2 to TRBJ1-4; D is unresolved. The CDR3 has 16 residues. V was cut by 4 bases and J by 3 bases, with 15 bases left in between. The germline gives CDR1 LGHNA, CDR2 YNFKEQ. This chain's CDR3 is CASSPSVSGANEKLFF. The part of the CDR3 DNA that was read is TGTGCCAGCAGCCCTTCCGTGAGCGGGGCTAATGAAAAA.

There are many counts of this clone. The CDR3 end falls 3 residues outside the read, so it is completed with the germline J gene. The chain combines TRBV19 with TRBJ2-6; no clear D gene. Per the germline V gene, CDR1 is LNHDA and CDR2 is SQIVND (reference sequence). Trimming left V 4 bases short and J 2 bases short, with 15 bases between. The CDR3 is 17 amino acids. The CDR3 DNA, read in part, is TGTGCCAGTAGTAAGGGCTTTGAAAGGGCTGGGGCCAACGTC. It encodes CASSKGFERAGANV. The complete CDR3 protein is CASSKGFERAGANVLTF.

This clone was counted ten times or more. The CDR3 goes on 3 residues after the read ends, and that part is filled in from the germline J gene. This chain uses TRBV20-1 with TRBJ1-6; D remains ambiguous. Germline CDR1 reads DFQATT; CDR2 reads SNEGSKA (reference sequence). Trimming took off 0 bases at V and 9 bases at J, with 6 bases between the two ends. The CDR3 is 12 residues long. The covered CDR3 bases are TGCAGTGCTAGAGATTTCGGTTCACCC. Amino acids: CSARDFGSP. The whole CDR3 protein reads CSARDFGSPLHF.

This clone was observed many times. The CDR3 end falls 3 residues outside the read, so it is completed with the germline J gene. The chain employs TRBV19 and TRBJ2-2; D is unclear. The CDR3 runs to 15 residues. CDR1 LNHDA and CDR2 SQIVND come from the germline V gene (reference sequence). Trimming cost V 3 bases and J 3 bases, with 11 bases left between them. The DNA read from the CDR3 is TGTGCCAGTAGTATGCCCGGGTTGGACACCGGGGAG. The encoded protein is CASSMPGLDTGE. The full CDR3 is CASSMPGLDTGELFF.

This clone occurred many times. Possible read error: a much larger clone is one base away. Read sequence stops 3 residues before the CDR3 end, and the germline J gene provides the missing end. The V gene is TRBV5-1, the J gene TRBJ1-4; maybe TRBD1 (5 bases). CDR3 length: 14 amino acids. The germline gives CDR1 SGHRS, CDR2 YFSETQ. The sequenced part of the CDR3 DNA is TGCGCCAGCAGCTCTCTCTCTGGGGCCAACGTA. This codes for CASSSLSGANV. Given in full, the CDR3 is CASSSLSGANVLFF.

This clone was recorded at least ten times. The read ends 3 residues before the CDR3 terminus; that terminus is restored from the germline J gene. The chain uses TRBV19 and TRBJ1-5; no definite D call. V was clipped by 3 bases and J by 0 bases, with 6 bases between them. This CDR3 comprises 14 residues. Germline values: CDR1 LNHDA, CDR2 SQIVND (reference sequence). The CDR3 reads CASSMRGSNQPQHF. CDR3 DNA, as far as it was read: TGTGCCAGTAGTATGCGGGGTAGCAATCAGCCC.

This clone was counted at least ten times. Coverage ceases 3 residues before the CDR3 finishes, and the germline J gene fills in the end. This chain uses TRBV5-1 with TRBJ1-5; 7 bases line up with TRBD1. Germline CDR1 is SGHRS and CDR2 is YFSETQ. V shed 0 bases and J 6 bases; nucleotides not matched to a gene: 6. The CDR3 spans 15 residues. CDR3 in amino acids: CASSLGGDRGQPQHF. The sequenced part of the CDR3 DNA is TGCGCCAGCAGCTTGGGGGGGGACAGAGGTCAGCCC.

This clone occurred many times. The observed sequence ends 3 residues before the CDR3 terminus, with the missing tail filled in from the germline J gene. The genes are TRBV20-1 and TRBJ1-2; TRBD1 is a possible D gene (6 bases). Germline CDR1 reads DFQATT; CDR2 reads SNEGSKA (reference sequence). The CDR3 contains 14 residues. V was shortened by 6 bases and J by 2 bases, with 16 bases between the two germline ends. The DNA read from the CDR3 is TGCAGTGCGTCCCCTGGACAGCTCAACTATGGC. Translation: CSASPGQLNYG. The whole CDR3 region reads CSASPGQLNYGYTF.

This clone was seen ten or more times. The read terminates 3 residues before the CDR3 end, so the remaining end is supplied by the germline J gene. The chain is built from TRBV20-1 and TRBJ1-2; 8 nucleotides agree with TRBD1. From germline, CDR1 is DFQATT and CDR2 SNEGSKA (reference sequence). The CDR3 extends over 11 amino acids. J was trimmed by 7 bases and V by 5 bases; bases with no gene match: 3. This CDR3 is CSALTGGGYTF. The sequenced CDR3 bases are TGCAGTGCTCTTACAGGGGGTGGC.

Comment on this clone: Read data end 3 residues before the CDR3 end; the end is taken from the germline J gene. The rearrangement uses TRBV7-9 and TRBJ2-5; D is possibly TRBD1 (7 bases). The CDR3 spans 14 residues. The V and J ends lost 5 bases and 4 bases respectively, with 14 bases between them. Per the germline V gene, CDR1 is SEHNR and CDR2 is FQNEAQ (reference sequence). CDR3 DNA, as far as it was read: TGTGCCAGCAGCCTTCATCAGGGGGGAGAGACC. This encodes CASSLHQGGET. The entire CDR3 sequence reads CASSLHQGGETQYF.

This clone was observed at least ten times. Read data end 3 residues before the CDR3 end; the end is taken from the germline J gene. The chain joins TRBV20-1 to TRBJ2-2; 8 bases fit TRBD1. This CDR3 has 16 residues. V lost 0 bases, J lost 1 base, and 4 bases stayed unmatched. Germline V gene lookup returns CDR1 DFQATT and CDR2 SNEGSKA (reference sequence). CDR3 loop: CSAREETGVNTGELFF. The sequenced part of the CDR3 DNA is TGCAGTGCTAGAGAGGAGACAGGGGTGAACACCGGGGAG.

Many counts were recorded for this clone. The missing CDR3 end, 3 residues past where the read stops, is filled in from the germline J gene. This chain connects TRBV18 to TRBJ2-1; 10 bases match TRBD2. Per the germline V gene, CDR1 is KGHSH and CDR2 is LQKENI. The CDR3 totals 17 residues. Trimming took 4 bases from V and 8 from J; bases not matched to a gene: 14. The covered CDR3 bases are TGTGCCAGCTCACTTCTGCAAACTAGCGGGAAGGTCGATGAG. It encodes CASSLLQTSGKVDE. The entire CDR3 reads CASSLLQTSGKVDEQFF.

This clone was seen repeatedly, ten times or more. The read ends 3 residues before the CDR3 terminus; that terminus is restored from the germline J gene. The rearrangement links TRBV24-1 to TRBJ2-1, with a weak D call TRBD2 (5 bases). Per the germline V gene, CDR1 is KGHDR and CDR2 is SFDVKD. This CDR3 has 16 amino acids. V was trimmed by 4 bases and J by 5 bases, leaving 17 bases between them. The sequenced part of the CDR3 DNA is TGTGCCACCAGTGACCCCCATAGCGACCGGGACAATGAG. It is translated as CATSDPHSDRDNE. In full, the CDR3 is CATSDPHSDRDNEQFF.

This clone appeared many times. Read data end 3 residues before the CDR3 end; the end is taken from the germline J gene. The V gene is TRBV20-1, the J gene TRBJ2-3; 11 bases are a match to TRBD2. Trimming cost V 5 bases and J 5 bases; bases outside gene matches: 6. The CDR3 is made up of 14 amino acids. Germline assignment: CDR1 DFQATT and CDR2 SNEGSKA (reference sequence). CDR3 DNA (partial): TGCAGTGCTCGACTAGCGGGAAGAGGAGATACG. Its translation: CSARLAGRGDT. The full-length CDR3 reads as CSARLAGRGDTQYF.

This clone was seen at least ten times. The read comes to an end 3 residues before the CDR3 does, leaving the germline J gene to fill in the end. V and J are TRBV20-1 and TRBJ1-1, with TRBD1 matching 8 bases. This CDR3 contains 14 residues. From germline, CDR1 is DFQATT and CDR2 SNEGSKA (reference sequence). CDR3 DNA, as far as it was read: TGCAGTGCTACCCACAATACAGGGGGAAACGAA. Protein: CSATHNTGGNE. The full CDR3 is CSATHNTGGNEAFF.

Turning to this clone: The read comes to an end 3 residues before the CDR3 does, leaving the germline J gene to fill in the end. The chain uses TRBV6-2 or TRBV6-3 and TRBJ1-6, with 7 positions matching TRBD1. The ends lost 5 bases at V and 9 bases at J; junction bases unmatched: 7. The V gene's germline CDR1 is MNHEY and CDR2 SVGEGT. This CDR3 has 14 amino acids. The CDR3 is CASSPTGVGSPLHF. The part of the CDR3 DNA that was read is TGTGCCAGCAGTCCTACAGGGGTGGGTTCACCC.

This clone has just a few counts. From the germline J gene comes the end of the CDR3, since the read stops 3 residues before it. The chain employs TRBV19 and TRBJ1-5; the match to TRBD1 covers 9 bases. The CDR3 is made up of 19 amino acids. Germline values: CDR1 LNHDA, CDR2 SQIVND (reference sequence). V shed 7 bases and J 0 bases; nucleotides not matched to a gene: 16. The CDR3 region is CASNSDRGGRGYSNQPQHF. Partial CDR3 DNA: TGTGCCAGTAATTCGGACAGGGGAGGTCGTGGGTATAGCAATCAGCCC.